This T cell receptor beta chain was sequenced for a study of blood T cell repertoires in COVID-19. Study background: Sites in the United States, Italy and Spain provided acute and convalescent COVID-19 samples.

Original methodology: Estimates of nucleated cell counts were drawn from the amplification of reference gene primers. Produced via immunoSEQ multiplex PCR; TCRdb's table is partial and in-frame only. That table is the source of V, J and clone size, and D and trimming were worked out from the DNA. There are approximately 200,000 clones in the sample; around nine tenths occur only once, and about 6% lies in the top ten. V dropped 1 base and J dropped 3 bases, with 8 bases sitting between them. The CDR3 consists of 14 residues. Germline CDR1 SGHTA, CDR2 FQGNSA. V is TRBV7-2 and J is TRBJ2-3; possibly TRBD1 for D (6 bases). This TCR was recovered from a man in his fifties or sixties who had recovered from COVID-19. Sequencing was done on a sample of peripheral blood. The CDR3 protein is CASSLVGGTDTQYF. CDR3 in DNA: TGTGCCAGCAGCTTAGTAGGGGGAACAGATACGCAGTATTTT.